These 4 T cell receptor beta chains were sequenced from one sample in a study of cytomegalovirus exposure and HLA in healthy donors. Libraries were prepared by immunoSEQ multiplex PCR; TCRdb keeps only in-frame clonotypes and omits some of them. The data hold some 210,000 clones, with around 87% observed a single time. Sequences were obtained from PBMCs. The receptors come from a woman between 18 and 29 years old in good health and CMV-seropositive.

The chain has TRBV19 and TRBJ2-7; D not resolved. The germline V gene encodes CDR1 LNHDA and CDR2 SQIVND (reference sequence). This CDR3 region has 13 residues. V gave up 5 bases and J gave up 2 bases, with 10 bases separating them. This CDR3 reads CASSQQRAYEQYF. Here the CDR3 DNA reads TGTGCCAGTAGTCAACAGAGAGCCTACGAGCAGTACTTC.

CDR3 DNA: TGTGCCAGTAGTATGGCGACAGGACGAGGAAATAACAATGAGCAGTTCTTC. Its protein product is CASSMATGRGNNNEQFF. The chain carries TRBV19 and TRBJ2-1, with D possibly being TRBD1 (6 bases). Trimming took 3 bases from V and 5 from J, leaving 20 bases between them. The CDR3 sequence is 17 residues long. CDR1 and CDR2 (germline): LNHDA, SQIVND (reference sequence).

The rearrangement joins TRBV19 to TRBJ2-3; D may be TRBD1 (5 bases). The germline CDR1 and CDR2 sequences are LNHDA and SQIVND (reference sequence). Deletions cut 8 bases from V and 4 bases from J, with 10 bases between. This CDR3 comprises 12 residues. CDR3 region: CASGKGPDTQYF. CDR3 in DNA: TGTGCCAGTGGAAAGGGGCCAGATACGCAGTATTTT.

The chain employs TRBV6-4 and TRBJ1-1; 8 positions agree with TRBD1. This CDR3 comprises 11 residues. V lost 7 bases, J lost 9 bases, and 4 bases stayed unmatched. Germline CDR1 is MRHNA and CDR2 is SNTAGT. The CDR3, as DNA: TGTGCCAGCACCTACAGGGGGAAAGCTTTCTTT. Protein product: CASTYRGKAFF.